This TCR beta chain was found in a study of T cell repertoires in cytomegalovirus infection. CDR1 and CDR2 (germline): LNHDA, SQIVND (reference sequence). The CDR3 extends over 13 amino acids. Unmatched junction bases numbered 5, after V lost 8 bases and J lost 4 bases. Study results and limitations: CMV-specific TCR beta clonotypes restricted by HLA-C dominated the ex vivo response.

MiXCR was run by TCRdb on the reads, yielding one entry per CDR3 protein. The sample consists of around 430,000 distinct CDR3 sequences, roughly 46% of them appearing once. This clonotype was seen only a few times. Its matching antigen is unknown. The source is a human donor in good health (CMV status not recorded). Some clones in this sample may be carry-over from other donors' samples. The rearrangement links TRBV19 to TRBJ1-1; 9 nucleotides align to TRBD1. The sequencing used cultured PBMCs, collected from culture after CMV antigen stimulation. CDR3 sequence (DNA): TGTGCCAGTCGCGACAGGGGGGGCACTGAAGCTTTCTTT. This codes for CASRDRGGTEAFF.